A selection of T cell receptor beta chains follows, all from one sample in a study of T cells in severe cutaneous drug reactions. TCRdb reprocessed the multiplex PCR reads; each CDR3 protein has one entry and no DNA is given. This repertoire includes 9,500 to 13,000 distinct CDR3 sequences. Material for sequencing was cells from a skin blister. These receptors all come from a human donor with Stevens-Johnson syndrome, a severe cutaneous drug reaction. Each CDR3 is given with its conserved first and last residue. Fields, in order: J gene, V gene, clone size, CDR3 protein. Clone size, where shown, is once, few, many, or a class for clones that have expanded.

>TRBJ2-2|TRBV29-1|-
CSVGARERCPGELFF
>TRBJ2-2|TRBV12-3/TRBV12-4|-
CASSFGQGGTGELFF
>TRBJ1-1|TRBV29-1|-
CSVEGTGEAFF
>TRBJ1-5|TRBV20-1|medium-sized
CSARSGTATSNQPQHF
>TRBJ2-1|TRBV20-1|-
CSASREVNEQFF
>TRBJ2-7|TRBV20-1|-
CSASRLAGAGDDYEQYF
>TRBJ1-5|TRBV29-1|-
CSASGPYDSQPQHF
>TRBJ2-5|TRBV20-1|-
CSARGQGTGETQYF
>TRBJ2-5|TRBV20-1|-
CSGNVEGLAGQYQETQYF
>TRBJ2-3|TRBV20-1|medium-sized
CSARETWTSGGQDTQYF
>TRBJ1-1|TRBV28|medium-sized
CASSPMDRATEAFF
>TRBJ2-7|TRBV6-1|-
CASSEETSGAYEQYF
>TRBJ2-7|TRBV20-1|-
CSARDLQGGGQYF
>TRBJ2-5|TRBV29-1|-
CSAGGLGEEETQYF
>TRBJ2-2|TRBV29-1|-
CSVVLLGGQRNTGELFF
>TRBJ2-1|TRBV20-1|medium-sized
CSAKFLRRGGRNEQFF